These T cell receptor beta chains were read from a single sample in a study of blood T cells in healthy people across ages. TCRdb reprocessed the 5' RACE reads with MiXCR, giving one entry per CDR3 protein. Of about 650,000 distinct CDR3 sequences listed, approximately 52% were seen once; the top ten hold roughly 14%. The specimen was blood. Every receptor here comes from a woman aged 80 or over in good health. The CDR3 runs from the conserved cysteine through the conserved F or W. The D gene is left open where the match is weak. A clone size is listed for some rows: how often the clone was seen (once, few, many), or a class if it is expanded.

D	V	size	J	DNA	CDR3
TRBD2	TRBV20-1	NA	TRBJ2-1	TGCAGTGCCGCGTGGGGAGGGCACTACAATGAGCAGTTCTTC	CSAAWGGHYNEQFF
NA	TRBV9	NA	TRBJ1-2	TGTGCCAGCAGCGTAGACTCAGGCGAATATGGCTACACCTTC	CASSVDSGEYGYTF
NA	TRBV7-2	many	TRBJ2-5	TGTGCCAGCGGATCAACCGGGACTCTCTTCCAAGAGACCCAGTACTTC	CASGSTGTLFQETQYF
TRBD1	TRBV12-3/TRBV12-4	few	TRBJ2-3	TGTGCCAGCAGATGGGGGGACAGGGGGCTTACGCAGTATTTT	CASRWGDRGLTQYF
NA	TRBV10-3	NA	TRBJ2-5	TGTGCCATCAGTGAGTCGGCGGCAGTCCAAGAGACCCAGTACTTC	CAISESAAVQETQYF
NA	TRBV20-1	NA	TRBJ2-7	TGCAGTGCTAGAGTGCACAGGTCCTACGAGCAGTACTTC	CSARVHRSYEQYF
TRBD1	TRBV5-4	NA	TRBJ2-7	TGTGCCAGCAGGGTCCATCCCGGGACAGGTCCCAACGAGCAGTACTTC	CASRVHPGTGPNEQYF
NA	TRBV2	NA	TRBJ1-2	TGTGCCAGCGGACGGGCTTTGGGTGGCTACACCTTC	CASGRALGGYTF
NA	TRBV7-2	NA	TRBJ1-1	TGTGCCAGCAGCCCCCGAGGACGGCGACCCGGCGGTACTGAAGCTTTCTTT	CASSPRGRRPGGTEAFF
NA	TRBV7-9	many	TRBJ2-3	TGTGCCAGCAGCTTCTCGAACTTCCGCACAGATACGCAGTATTTT	CASSFSNFRTDTQYF
NA	TRBV27	many	TRBJ2-7	TGTGCCAGCTCCCGGGAGGGGGCTCACGAGCAGTACTTC	CASSREGAHEQYF